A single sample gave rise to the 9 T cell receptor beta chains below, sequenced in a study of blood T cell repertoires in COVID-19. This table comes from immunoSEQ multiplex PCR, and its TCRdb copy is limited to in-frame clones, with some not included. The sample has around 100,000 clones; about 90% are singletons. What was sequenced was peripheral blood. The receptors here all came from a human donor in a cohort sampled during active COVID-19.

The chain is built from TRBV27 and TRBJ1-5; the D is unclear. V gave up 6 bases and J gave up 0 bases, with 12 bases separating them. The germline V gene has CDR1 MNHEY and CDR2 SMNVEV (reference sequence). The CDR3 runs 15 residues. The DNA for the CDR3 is TGTGCCAGCAGCCTGGGCCCGTATAGCAATCAGCCCCAGCATTTT. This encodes CASSLGPYSNQPQHF.

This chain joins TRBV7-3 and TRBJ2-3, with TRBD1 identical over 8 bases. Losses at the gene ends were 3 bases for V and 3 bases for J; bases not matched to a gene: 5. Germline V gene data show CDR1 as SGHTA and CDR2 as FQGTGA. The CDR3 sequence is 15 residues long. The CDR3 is CASSFRGQWTDTQYF. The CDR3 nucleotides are TGTGCCAGCAGCTTCAGGGGGCAGTGGACAGATACGCAGTATTTT.

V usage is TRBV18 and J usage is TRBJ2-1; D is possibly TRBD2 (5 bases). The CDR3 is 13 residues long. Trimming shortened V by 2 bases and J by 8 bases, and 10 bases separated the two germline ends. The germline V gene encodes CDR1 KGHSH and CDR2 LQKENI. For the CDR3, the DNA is TGTGCCAGCTCACCAAGTGAGGGTCATGAGCAGTTCTTC. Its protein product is CASSPSEGHEQFF.

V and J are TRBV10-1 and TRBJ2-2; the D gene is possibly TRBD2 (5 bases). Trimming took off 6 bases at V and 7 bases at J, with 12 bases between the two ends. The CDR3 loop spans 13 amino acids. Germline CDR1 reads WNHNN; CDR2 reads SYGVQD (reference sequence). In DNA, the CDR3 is TGCGCCAGCAGGGAAGGACTTCTCGGGGAGCTGTTTTTT. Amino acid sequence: CASREGLLGELFF.

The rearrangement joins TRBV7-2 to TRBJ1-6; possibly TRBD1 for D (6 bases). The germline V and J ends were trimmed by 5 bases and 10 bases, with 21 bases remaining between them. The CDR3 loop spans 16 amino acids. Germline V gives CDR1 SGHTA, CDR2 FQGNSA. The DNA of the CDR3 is TGTGCCAGCAGCGTCGCGACAGGTCGGACGCGGTCACCCCTCCACTTT. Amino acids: CASSVATGRTRSPLHF.

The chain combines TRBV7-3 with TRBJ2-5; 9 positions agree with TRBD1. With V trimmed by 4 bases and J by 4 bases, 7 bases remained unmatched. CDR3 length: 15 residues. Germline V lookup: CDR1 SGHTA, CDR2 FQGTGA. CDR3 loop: CASSSTGGAGETQYF. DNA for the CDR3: TGTGCCAGCAGCTCAACAGGGGGCGCGGGAGAGACCCAGTACTTC. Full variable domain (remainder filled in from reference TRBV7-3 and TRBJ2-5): GAGVSQTPSNKVTEKGKYVELRCDPISGHTALYWYRQSLGQGPEFLIYFQGTGAADDSGLPNDRFFAVRPEGSVSTLKIQRTERGDSAVYLCASSSTGGAGETQYFGPGTRLLVL.

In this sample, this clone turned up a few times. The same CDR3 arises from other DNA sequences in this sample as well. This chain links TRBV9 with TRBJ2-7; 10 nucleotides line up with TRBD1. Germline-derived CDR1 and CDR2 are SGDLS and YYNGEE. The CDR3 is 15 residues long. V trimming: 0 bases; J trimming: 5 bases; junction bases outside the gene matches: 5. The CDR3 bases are TGTGCCAGCAGCGTAGACGGGGACAGGGGTGACGAGCAGTACTTC. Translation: CASSVDGDRGDEQYF. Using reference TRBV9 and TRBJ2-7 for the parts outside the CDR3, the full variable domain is DSGVTQTPKHLITATGQRVTLRCSPRSGDLSVYWYQQSLDQGLQFLIQYYNGEERAKGNILERFSAQQFPDLHSELNLSSLELGDSALYFCASSVDGDRGDEQYFGPGTRLTVT.

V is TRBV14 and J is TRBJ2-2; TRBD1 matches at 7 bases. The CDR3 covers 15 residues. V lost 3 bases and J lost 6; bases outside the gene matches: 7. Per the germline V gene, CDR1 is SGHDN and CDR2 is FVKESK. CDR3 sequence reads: CASSQETGIPGELFF. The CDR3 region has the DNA TGTGCCAGCAGCCAGGAGACAGGGATTCCCGGGGAGCTGTTTTTT. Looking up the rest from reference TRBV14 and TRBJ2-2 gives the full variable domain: EAGVTQFPSHSVIEKGQTVTLRCDPISGHDNLYWYRRVMGKEIKFLLHFVKESKQDESGMPNNRFLAERTGGTYSTLKVQPAELEDSGVYFCASSQETGIPGELFFGEGSRLTVL.

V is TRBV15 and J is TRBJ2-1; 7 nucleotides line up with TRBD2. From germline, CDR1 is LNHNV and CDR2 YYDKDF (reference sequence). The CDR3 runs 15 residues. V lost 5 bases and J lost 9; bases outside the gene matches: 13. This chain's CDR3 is CATSALRRELGEQFF. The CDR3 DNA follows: TGTGCCACCAGCGCTTTGAGGCGGGAGTTGGGTGAGCAGTTCTTC.